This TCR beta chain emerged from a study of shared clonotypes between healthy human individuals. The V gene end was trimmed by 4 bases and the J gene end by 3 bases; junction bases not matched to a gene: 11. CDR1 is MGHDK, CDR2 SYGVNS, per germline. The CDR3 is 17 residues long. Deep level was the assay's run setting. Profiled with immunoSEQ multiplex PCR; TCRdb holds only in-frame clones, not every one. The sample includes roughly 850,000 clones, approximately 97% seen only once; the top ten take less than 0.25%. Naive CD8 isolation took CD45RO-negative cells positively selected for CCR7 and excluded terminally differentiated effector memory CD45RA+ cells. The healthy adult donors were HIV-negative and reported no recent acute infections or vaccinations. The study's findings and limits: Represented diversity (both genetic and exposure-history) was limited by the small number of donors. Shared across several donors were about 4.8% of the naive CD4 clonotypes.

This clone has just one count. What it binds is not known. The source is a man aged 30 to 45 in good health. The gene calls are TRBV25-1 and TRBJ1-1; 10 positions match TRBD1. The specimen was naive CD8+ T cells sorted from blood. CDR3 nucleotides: TGTGCCAGCAGTGGACCTTTTTTCGGGACAGGGGACACTGAAGCTTTCTTT. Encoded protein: CASSGPFFGTGDTEAFF. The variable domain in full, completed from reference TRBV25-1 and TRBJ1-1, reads EADIYQTPRYLVIGTGKKITLECSQTMGHDKMYWYQQDPGMELHLIHYSYGVNSTEKGDLSSESTVSRIRTEHFPLTLESARPSHTSQYLCASSGPFFGTGDTEAFFGQGTRLTVV.